This T cell receptor beta chain was captured by sequencing in a study of long-term antiretroviral therapy in people with HIV (dated by TCRdb to 2021 to 2024). Study-wide context: The earliest samples were collected about a decade before the 2015 WHO recommendation for immediate ART, when ART was typically delayed until CD4 counts fell. This retrospective serial study examined whether starting ART and sustained HIV suppression were associated with changes in the composition and diversity of the TRB repertoire in peripheral blood. A total of about 180 cryopreserved PBMC samples were contributed to the cohort by 30 adults with confirmed HIV infection, with samples collected serially over a mean of around 6 years (range 1-12). Of the 30 participants with HIV, 10 to 11 were female. Test extractions of a monoclonal T-cell line alongside some 35 polyclonal samples showed no cross-contamination during QIAcube processing. The study at large found these results: Inferences about post-ART repertoire changes are limited because no data were available on ART adherence, viral resistance or therapy changes. Starting ART was linked to a significant rise in TRB diversity, yet even with long-term ART the diversity remained significantly lower than in transplant donor controls. At every time point, the repertoire was dominated by expanded TRB clones first identified before ART initiation, although this dominance fluctuated and, in many PLHIV, declined after ART. Narrower CDR3 length ranges were observed in HIV repertoires than in controls, and an antigen-experienced repertoire with only a slight naive shift after ART was suggested by the network structure. The samples span the years 2004 to 2017, and the ART regimens used may be less effective than current regimens. Because cell numbers in pre-ART samples were limited, unsorted PBMC were profiled instead of sorted CD4+ and CD8+ T cells. Limited PBMC availability meant only the TCR beta chain was sequenced, without alpha chain pairing.

Participants were included only if at least one PBMC sample before ART initiation and at least two post-ART samples were available. Treatment was received in the United States of America by all participants with HIV. Before DNA extraction, cryopreserved samples containing roughly 0.9-11 million PBMC were thawed and washed. At the time of the earliest PBMC sample for each participant with HIV, ages ranged from about 23 to 60 years. Each participant contributed PBMC samples from 1-4 timepoints before ART initiation and 2-8 timepoints after ART initiation, with a median of 7 samples. For every participant, serial HIV viral load, CD4+ T-cell count, ART history and demographic data were obtained. Genomic DNA was extracted from unsorted PBMC with a Qiagen kit on a QIAcube, processed in batches of 12 samples. The immunoSEQ hsTCRB v3.0 assay was used at survey level resolution to sequence the TRB variable region. TRB sequencing targeted a depth of about 40,000-50,000 T-cell genomes per sample. TRB libraries were pooled and sequenced on an Illumina MiSeq using a v3 150-cycle kit. Per the original workflow: Repertoire analysis was performed in R inside a reproducible Nextflow workflow that covered QC, data transformation and analysis. LymphoSeq2, an R package for AIRR-Seq data exploration, was used to implement custom analyses. Several samples that produced fewer than 5000 total TRB sequences were removed, so approximately 170 HIV repertoires were analyzed. Of the approximately 190 retained HIV repertoires, about 61 were collected before and approximately 130 after ART initiation. Repertoires were downsampled to 5000 TRB nucleotide sequences, with summary statistics averaged over 100 downsampling iterations. Only TRB sequences with CDR3 regions of at least seven amino acids were retained for analysis. Two measures captured diversity: a Shannon entropy-derived clonality score and the Gini coefficient. In repertoire networks, the top 5000 CDR3 amino acid sequences were linked whenever an edit distance of one separated two sequences. For TRB CDR3 amino acid sequences, antigen specificity groups and MHC restriction were predicted with GLIPH2. To flag known CMV, EBV, HIV or tissue antigen associations, CDR3 amino acid sequences were matched against VDJdb and McPAS-TCR. Pre-ART, post-ART and control groups were compared with Wilcoxon signed-rank tests and Holm-Bonferroni correction. This is the immuneACCESS table as TCRdb keeps it, with only in-frame sequences that have V and J called. A part of the clones is gone; compared with another copy, unresolved V genes explain less than half, and the rest is unexplained. The DNA gave D and trimming, while V, J and clone size come from that table. The sample has about 33,000 clones on record, about three quarters of them singletons. The ten largest make up 7.1% of the sample.

Points on this clone: There is no known antigen for this receptor. There are no base qualities to consult, and no much larger clone falls within one base.

The clonotype comes from a woman between 45 and 60 years old with HIV. The material was unsorted PBMCs, obtained 2 years after starting antiretroviral therapy.

CDR3 region: CASSPQGGLAKNIQYF. The bases read TGTGCCAGCAGCCCCCAGGGGGGGCTAGCCAAAAACATTCAGTACTTC. The chain employs TRBV7-3 and TRBJ2-4; the D call is tentative, TRBD1 or TRBD2, as each matches 7 bases. From a lookup of the germline V gene, CDR1 and CDR2 are SGHTA and FQGTGA. V and J are truncated by 5 bases and 0 bases respectively, leaving an intervening sequence of 14 bases. From its cysteine to its phenylalanine, the CDR3 spans 16 amino acids. Only CDR3 DNA is held: 48 bases, read in frame from base 1.